The sequence of this T cell receptor (beta chain) was determined in a study of T-cell memory formation after mild COVID-19. 5'RACE primed from the constant segment yielded TCR alpha and TCR beta cDNA libraries bearing sample barcodes and UMIs. TCRdb passed the 5' RACE reads through MiXCR, listing each CDR3 protein once. The sample includes about 410,000 distinct CDR3 sequences, about 22% of them seen just once. Study findings and constraints: Pre-infection memory contained some responding clones, which suggested that cross-reactive memory had joined. Chiefly within CM and EM were the contracting CD4+ clones; CD8+ ones were within EMRA.

A few counts support this clonotype. What it recognizes is unknown. The CDR3 is 15 amino acids. Germline V CDR1 and CDR2: SGHRS, YFSETQ. V was pared by 1 base and J by 0 bases, with 11 bases between. The chain is built from TRBV5-1 and TRBJ2-7; maybe TRBD1 (5 bases). The sequence was collected from an adult woman who had mild COVID-19 (a few samples of this study predate the infection). Cell type and time point are not known. Sequenced material: PBMCs or a T cell subset sorted from them (not recorded which). The CDR3 DNA sequence: TGCGCCAGCAGCTTGTCCCTCCAGGGCTCCTACGAGCAGTACTTC. This translates into CASSLSLQGSYEQYF.